This T cell receptor (beta chain) originates from a study of blood T cells in healthy people across ages. Study outcomes and limitations: Donor CMV infection status was unknown, possibly confounding age-related changes in expanded clonotypes.

The second PCR ran roughly 6 to 11 cycles with a sample-barcoded 5' primer and J-beta primers. A single record per CDR3 protein comes from TCRdb applying MiXCR to the 5' RACE reads. The table records about 800,000 distinct CDR3 sequences, 58% of them present only once. Germline V gene sequence: CDR1 LGHDT, CDR2 YNNKEL (reference sequence). The CDR3 length is 17 residues. Losses at the gene ends were 0 bases for V and 2 bases for J; bases not matched to a gene: 7. Donors were systemically healthy Caucasian individuals from Russia aged about 6 to 90 years. Whenever a sample was processed, at least 6 million PBMCs were isolated. This clonotype was observed at least ten times. What it recognizes is unknown.

The chain combines TRBV3-1 with TRBJ1-5, with 7 bases that match TRBD1. Sequencing was carried out using blood. This receptor was taken from a man younger than 40 in good health. The CDR3 reads CASSQDYTGDGNQPQHF. CDR3 coding DNA: TGTGCCAGCAGCCAAGATTATACAGGGGACGGCAATCAGCCCCAGCATTTT.